This T cell receptor beta chain appears in the sequencing data of a study of blood T cell repertoires in COVID-19. Overall study context: The samples span acute and convalescent COVID-19 from the United States, Italy and Spain. Sources were T cells, B-cell-depleted T cells, or PBMCs; the material itself was cDNA or gDNA.

The sample holds one count of this clone. Under the authors' procedure: For nucleated cells, counts were estimated from reference gene primer amplification. TCRdb's copy holds only in-frame clones and misses some; the assay was immunoSEQ multiplex PCR. Clone size and V and J calls were adopted from that table, with D and trimming inferred from the DNA. The sample consists of some 340,000 clones, roughly 85% of them appearing once. The sample consisted of peripheral blood. The TCR comes from a woman younger than 35 with acute or convalescent COVID-19.

The DNA for the CDR3 is TGCGCCAGCAGCCCGGCCGGGACAGGGGTGGTAGACACTGAAGCTTTCTTT. This codes for CASSPAGTGVVDTEAFF. The chain combines TRBV5-1 with TRBJ1-1; 10 bases map to TRBD1. CDR3 size: 17 residues. V was pared by 4 bases and J by 3 bases, with 12 bases of the junction left unmatched. Germline V gene sequence: CDR1 SGHRS, CDR2 YFSETQ. Filled out from reference TRBV5-1 and TRBJ1-1, the complete variable domain reads KAGVTQTPRYLIKTRGQQVTLSCSPISGHRSVSWYQQTPGQGLQFLFEYFSETQRNKGNFPGRFSGRQFSNSRSEMNVSTLELGDSALYLCASSPAGTGVVDTEAFFGQGTRLTVV.